The 28 T cell receptor beta chains listed next were all sequenced from one sample in a study of control samples from healthy donors and cancer patients. Method: immunoSEQ multiplex PCR; TCRdb's copy keeps in-frame clones and lacks some. The repertoire consists of over 85,000 clones, with around 89% occurring once and the leading ten covering around 3.5%. The sequencing input was PBMCs. These receptors were collected from a woman aged 55-69 years with lung cancer.

The CDR3 sequence is CASSPGINYGYTF. CDR3 nucleotide sequence: TGTGCCAGCAGCCCGGGAATAAACTATGGCTACACCTTC. The chain is built from TRBV11-2 and TRBJ1-2; D unclear. V was cut by 5 bases and J by 2 bases, with 9 bases left in between. Germline values: CDR1 SGHAT, CDR2 FQNNGV. CDR3 length equals 13 residues. The full variable domain, in which reference TRBV11-2 and TRBJ1-2 provide the parts outside the CDR3, is EAGVAQSPRYKIIEKRQSVAFWCNPISGHATLYWYQQILGQGPKLLIQFQNNGVVDDSQLPKDRFSAERLKGVDSTLKIQPAKLEDSAVYLCASSPGINYGYTFGSGTRLTVV.

The chain combines TRBV4-1 with TRBJ1-2; D is ambiguous. The CDR3 length is 15 residues. The V and J ends lost 1 base and 6 bases respectively, with 15 bases between them. Germline V lookup: CDR1 MGHRA, CDR2 YSYEKL. CDR3 DNA: TGCGCCAGCAGCCAAGGCCCCGGACGCCCCAATGGCTACACCTTC. This sequence encodes CASSQGPGRPNGYTF.

This rearrangement joins TRBV3-1 (or the pseudogene TRBV3-2) to TRBJ2-7; 9 bases agree with TRBD1. The CDR3 contains 16 residues. CDR1 LGHDT and CDR2 YNNKEL come from the germline V gene (reference sequence). With V trimmed by 5 bases and J by 7 bases, 15 bases remained unmatched. In DNA, the CDR3 is TGTGCCAGCAGCGAATCCTCCCGGGACAGGGAGGTTGAGCAGTACTTC. Residues: CASSESSRDREVEQYF.

This chain connects TRBV4-2 to TRBJ2-1; 12 bases agree with TRBD2. Looked up from germline, CDR1 is LGHNA and CDR2 is YNFKEQ. The V and J ends lost 0 bases and 4 bases, in that order; junction bases with no gene match: 10. This CDR3 has 19 amino acids. The CDR3 loop is CASSQDHRGLAGRYNEQFF. CDR3 in DNA: TGTGCCAGCAGCCAAGATCATAGAGGACTAGCGGGAAGGTACAATGAGCAGTTCTTC.

The CDR3 DNA reads as TGCGCCAGCAGCTTAGCCGGGACAGGGTACGGCTACACCTTC. Translated: CASSLAGTGYGYTF. The gene calls are TRBV5-1 and TRBJ1-2, with 9 positions matching TRBD1. The CDR3 is 14 amino acids. From germline, CDR1 is SGHRS and CDR2 YFSETQ. The junction had 7 bases not matched to a gene; V was cut back by 2 bases and J by 8 bases.

The chain is built from TRBV10-3 and TRBJ1-1; 9 positions agree with TRBD1. With 3 bases clipped from V and 1 base from J, the junction kept 12 bases outside the gene matches. This CDR3 is 18 amino acids long. Per germline, CDR1 ENHRY and CDR2 SYGVKD. The CDR3 DNA sequence: TGTGCCATCAGTGACCCCACAGGGGGCGCGGGCGGGAACACTGAAGCTTTCTTT. It yields the protein CAISDPTGGAGGNTEAFF.

This rearrangement joins TRBV5-5 to TRBJ2-1; 9 bases map to TRBD2. Germline V gene data show CDR1 as SGHKS and CDR2 as YYEKEE (reference sequence). The CDR3 totals 14 residues. V lost 2 bases and J lost 9; bases outside the gene matches: 6. The DNA for the CDR3 is TGTGCCAGCAGCTTCCCGCGGGAGGGAGGTGAGCAGTTCTTC. Its protein product is CASSFPREGGEQFF.

J is TRBJ1-2 and V is TRBV20-1, with 10 bases that match TRBD1. Germline assignment: CDR1 DFQATT and CDR2 SNEGSKA (reference sequence). V dropped 3 bases and J dropped 4; count of bases not matched to a gene: 11. CDR3 length equals 16 residues. The CDR3 region is CSASGDRGVMGYGYTF. The CDR3 DNA sequence: TGCAGTGCTAGTGGGGACAGGGGCGTGATGGGCTATGGCTACACCTTC.

CDR3 coding DNA: TGTGCCAGCAACCCTACCTCAGGTTCTGGGGGCTACACCTTC. Protein product: CASNPTSGSGGYTF. This sequence joins TRBV7-9 and TRBJ1-2; D not certain. The CDR3 covers 14 residues. V lost 7 bases and J lost 8, with 20 bases in between. Germline V CDR1 and CDR2: SEHNR, FQNEAQ (reference sequence).

The V call is TRBV10-3, the J call TRBJ1-1; D is uncertain. V shed 3 bases and J shed 7 bases, with 6 bases lying between them. CDR3 length: 11 residues. Germline assignment: CDR1 ENHRY and CDR2 SYGVKD. The CDR3 is CAISERNEAFF. In DNA form, the CDR3 reads TGTGCCATCAGTGAAAGAAATGAAGCTTTCTTT.

The chain joins TRBV19 to TRBJ1-2, with TRBD1 matching 7 bases. After removal of 3 bases from V and 6 bases from J, the junction contained 1 base not matched to a gene. The CDR3 runs to 12 residues. Germline loops: CDR1 LNHDA, CDR2 SQIVND (reference sequence). CDR3 loop: CASSIDRDGYTF. The CDR3 DNA is TGTGCCAGTAGTATCGACAGGGATGGCTACACCTTC.

The rearrangement joins TRBV6-2 or TRBV6-3 to TRBJ2-7; TRBD2 aligns across 15 bases. V was clipped by 4 bases and J by 2 bases; unmatched bases: 0. Germline V gives CDR1 MNHEY, CDR2 SVGEGT. CDR3 length: 15 amino acids. The CDR3 sequence: CASSWTSGGAYEQYF. CDR3 bases: TGTGCCAGCAGTTGGACTAGCGGGGGGGCCTACGAGCAGTACTTC.

J is TRBJ1-1 and V is TRBV2; D ambiguous. This CDR3 is 15 amino acids long. The V and J ends lost 3 bases and 4 bases respectively, with 15 bases between them. CDR1 SNHLY and CDR2 FYNNEI come from the germline V gene. CDR3 region: CASSDRSIGSTEAFF. The CDR3 DNA sequence: TGTGCCAGCAGTGACCGATCGATTGGCAGCACTGAAGCTTTCTTT.

V gene TRBV3-1 (or the pseudogene TRBV3-2) combines with J gene TRBJ1-1; a weak D match, TRBD1 (5 bases). CDR1 LGHDT and CDR2 YNNKEL come from the germline V gene (reference sequence). The V end was cut by 2 bases, the J end by 1 base, with 8 bases between. CDR3 length: 14 amino acids. The chain's CDR3 is CASSQMQGNTEAFF. In nucleotides, the CDR3 is TGTGCCAGCAGCCAAATGCAGGGGAACACTGAAGCTTTCTTT.

The V call is TRBV2, the J call TRBJ1-2, with TRBD1 matching over 7 bases. V was pared by 6 bases and J by 0 bases, with 4 bases of the junction left unmatched. CDR3 length: 14 amino acids. CDR1 and CDR2 from the germline V gene are SNHLY and FYNNEI. CDR3 sequence reads: CASSDREANYGYTF. The CDR3 DNA reads as TGTGCCAGCAGCGACAGGGAAGCTAACTATGGCTACACCTTC.

This clone came up once. This chain joins TRBV9 and TRBJ2-1; the D gene is possibly TRBD1 (6 bases). Trimming stripped 1 base from V and 9 bases from J, with 14 bases between. Germline V gene lookup returns CDR1 SGDLS and CDR2 YYNGEE. This CDR3 is built from 14 residues. CDR3 DNA sequence: TGTGCCAGCAGCGTACGGACAGAAGCAAGTGAGCAGTTCTTC. This sequence encodes CASSVRTEASEQFF.

V is TRBV5-8 and J is TRBJ1-3, with D uncertain. The CDR3 loop spans 15 amino acids. CDR1 and CDR2 from the germline V gene are SGHTS and YDEGEE. Deletions cut 4 bases from V and 2 bases from J, with 13 bases between. CDR3 region: CASSPAPFTGNTIYF. CDR3 DNA: TGTGCCAGCAGCCCGGCCCCATTTACTGGAAACACCATATATTTT. Variable domain in full (rest from reference TRBV5-8 and TRBJ1-3): EAGVTQSPTHLIKTRGQQATLRCSPISGHTSVYWYQQALGLGLQFLLWYDEGEERNRGNFPPRFSGRQFPNYSSELNVNALELEDSALYLCASSPAPFTGNTIYFGEGSWLTVV.

This clone was detected only once. The CDR3 DNA reads TGTGCCTGGAGTGCAACAGGGTTGAATCAGCCCCAGCATTTT. This gives the protein CAWSATGLNQPQHF. The rearrangement joins TRBV30 to TRBJ1-5; weak D call: TRBD1 (6 bases). CDR3 length equals 14 residues. Per germline, CDR1 GTSNPN and CDR2 SVGIG (reference sequence). The V gene lost 1 base and the J gene lost 4 bases, with 11 bases spanning the gap.

This chain links TRBV27 with TRBJ2-2; unclear D gene. The CDR3 is 12 amino acids. CDR1 and CDR2 (germline): MNHEY, SMNVEV (reference sequence). Deletions cut 5 bases from V and 9 bases from J, with 10 bases between. CDR3 loop: CASSPSLRELFF. For the CDR3, the DNA is TGTGCCAGCAGTCCGTCCCTCCGGGAGCTGTTTTTT.

V usage is TRBV6-5 and J usage is TRBJ2-2; the D is unclear. Germline V gene sequence: CDR1 MNHEY, CDR2 SVGAGI. The CDR3 totals 11 residues. V dropped 6 bases and J dropped 5 bases, with 4 bases sitting between them. The CDR3 sequence is CASRSTGELFF. CDR3 coding DNA: TGTGCCAGCAGGTCTACCGGGGAGCTGTTTTTT.

The V call is TRBV5-1, the J call TRBJ2-3; D assignment may be TRBD1 or TRBD2 (5 bases each). The V gene lost 4 bases and the J gene lost 3 bases, with 12 bases spanning the gap. Germline V gene lookup returns CDR1 SGHRS and CDR2 YFSETQ. CDR3 length: 14 amino acids. The CDR3 here is CASSRDHLTDTQYF. DNA for the CDR3: TGCGCCAGCAGCCGGGACCACTTAACAGATACGCAGTATTTT.

V and J are TRBV7-2 and TRBJ2-6, with no clear D. The CDR3 consists of 17 residues. From germline, CDR1 is SGHTA and CDR2 FQGNSA. Trimming removed 0 bases at V and 0 bases at J, with 9 bases between. The CDR3, as DNA: TGTGCCAGCAGCTTAGCAGGACGTACCTCTGGGGCCAACGTCCTGACTTTC. Its protein is CASSLAGRTSGANVLTF.

The chain has TRBV7-8 and TRBJ2-7, with unresolved D. The CDR3 contains 12 residues. V was clipped by 1 base and J by 7 bases, with 8 bases between them. The germline CDR1 and CDR2 sequences are SGHVS and FQNEAQ. For the CDR3, the DNA is TGTGCCAGCAGCTTAGGAGTCCGGGAGCAGTACTTC. It translates to CASSLGVREQYF.

This clone came up once. This chain connects TRBV11-2 to TRBJ1-1; 7 nucleotides align to TRBD1. The CDR3 extends over 15 amino acids. V dropped 5 bases and J dropped 1; count of bases not matched to a gene: 7. Germline CDR1 is SGHAT and CDR2 is FQNNGV. CDR3 nucleotide sequence: TGTGCCAGCAGCCCTTCGACAGGGAGGAACACTGAAGCTTTCTTT. Residues: CASSPSTGRNTEAFF.

This clone came up once. The chain is built from TRBV27 and TRBJ2-1; 8 bases are shared with TRBD2. Germline V gene lookup returns CDR1 MNHEY and CDR2 SMNVEV (reference sequence). The CDR3 totals 16 residues. Losses at the gene ends were 4 bases for V and 4 bases for J; bases not matched to a gene: 9. Written as DNA, the CDR3 is TGTGCCAGCAGTTCCAGCGGGAGAGACGTTTACAATGAGCAGTTCTTC. Encoded protein: CASSSSGRDVYNEQFF.

The rearrangement links TRBV7-2 to TRBJ2-3; D is ambiguous. Germline CDR1 reads SGHTA; CDR2 reads FQGNSA. The CDR3 runs 12 residues. Trimming cost V 5 bases and J 10 bases, with 13 bases left between them. CDR3 protein: CASSIYSSAQYF. CDR3 nucleotide sequence: TGTGCCAGCAGCATATACAGTTCTGCGCAGTATTTT. The full variable domain, its missing parts supplied by reference TRBV7-2 and TRBJ2-3, is GAGVSQSPSNKVTEKGKDVELRCDPISGHTALYWYRQSLGQGLEFLIYFQGNSAPDKSGLPSDRFSAERTGGSVSTLTIQRTQQEDSAVYLCASSIYSSAQYFGPGTRLTVL.

In its sample, this clone was seen a few times. In DNA form, the CDR3 reads TGTGCCAGCAGCAACCTAGCGGGAGAGGGCGGGGAGCTGTTTTTT. Its protein product is CASSNLAGEGGELFF. The rearrangement uses TRBV11-2 and TRBJ2-2, with 10 bases aligning to TRBD2. CDR3 length equals 15 residues. The trim removed 5 bases at V and 7 bases at J, leaving 7 bases unmatched. CDR1 SGHAT and CDR2 FQNNGV come from the germline V gene.

The V and J genes are TRBV18 and TRBJ2-5; maybe TRBD1 (5 bases). This CDR3 has 15 amino acids. V lost 6 bases, J lost 4 bases, and 18 bases lay in between. The V gene's germline CDR1 is KGHSH and CDR2 LQKENI. For the CDR3, the DNA is TGTGCCAGCTCCCCCAAAAGGCAGGGTTCAGAGACCCAGTACTTC. Translated, it gives CASSPKRQGSETQYF.